The entry below gives a single T cell receptor beta chain sequence along with its context. What it binds is unknown. The data stem from a study of T cell responses to AZD1222 COVID-19 vaccine. The overall study: The study pooled second doses at about 4 or about 12 weeks.

Overall study findings and caveats: Clonal diversity may have been underestimated, and the donors were mostly white British, with more females than males. Baseline seropositives among AZD1222 recipients totaled only 5 to 7. Reportedly, close to half of spike-specific TCRs are directed against unmutated variant regions.

Germline CDR1 SGHAT, CDR2 FQNNGV. V was pared by 11 bases and J by 4 bases, with 18 bases between. The CDR3 has 14 residues. Some clones are missing from TCRdb's copy, which holds only in-frame ones; the method was immunoSEQ multiplex PCR. The data contain under 110,000 clones, roughly 84% of them singletons. The sample consisted of peripheral blood, taken on day 0 of AZD1222 vaccination. This chain connects TRBV11-2 to TRBJ2-1, with D perhaps matching TRBD1 or TRBD2 (6 bases each). The receptor's source is an adult in good health. The CDR3 reads CAGSLGGQYNEQFF. CDR3 nucleotides: TGTGCCGGGAGCTTGGGGGGACAATACAATGAGCAGTTCTTC. Full variable domain (missing parts from reference TRBV11-2 and TRBJ2-1): EAGVAQSPRYKIIEKRQSVAFWCNPISGHATLYWYQQILGQGPKLLIQFQNNGVVDDSQLPKDRFSAERLKGVDSTLKIQPAKLEDSAVYLCAGSLGGQYNEQFFGPGTRLTVL.